This TCR beta chain was sequenced in a study of T-cell reconstitution after alpha-beta-depleted transplantation in children. Unique molecular identifiers were used in preparing the TCRbeta library. TCRdb reprocessed the PCR reads with MiXCR, giving one entry per CDR3 protein. The data contain around 600,000 distinct CDR3 sequences, about 11% of them singletons. The TCR originated in a human donor who donated a stem cell graft to a child with acute myeloid leukemia. Source: PBMCs from the stem cell graft donor, taken from the stem cell graft.

The CDR3 protein is CTCRPRRHGTSGSETQYF. The DNA for the CDR3 is TGTACCTGCAGGCCCCGTCGTCACGGGACTAGCGGGAGTGAGACCCAGTACTTC. This chain uses TRBV3-1 with TRBJ2-5; 14 nucleotides align to TRBD2. CDR1 LGHDT and CDR2 YNNKEL come from the germline V gene (reference sequence). The CDR3 contains 18 residues.